These 24 T cell receptor beta chains originate from one sample sequenced in a study of cytomegalovirus exposure and HLA in healthy donors. Profiled with immunoSEQ multiplex PCR; TCRdb holds only in-frame clones, not every one. Of under 85,000 clones in the sample, 94% were seen once. The sample was PBMCs. All receptors derive from a young woman in good health and CMV-seronegative.

The V gene is TRBV5-4, the J gene TRBJ2-5; D may be TRBD1 (6 bases). Germline V gene data show CDR1 as SGHNT and CDR2 as YYREEE (reference sequence). This CDR3 has 16 residues. Trimming cost V 3 bases and J 1 base, with 16 bases left between them. CDR3: CASSSQLGHPQETQYF. The CDR3 region has the DNA TGTGCCAGCAGCTCCCAGCTGGGACACCCCCAAGAGACCCAGTACTTC.

J is TRBJ2-7 and V is TRBV4-1; 9 bases match TRBD2. Germline loops: CDR1 MGHRA, CDR2 YSYEKL. With 0 bases clipped from V and 1 base from J, the junction kept 4 bases outside the gene matches. The CDR3 sequence is 16 residues long. The CDR3 here is CASSQDRSGRSYEQYF. The CDR3, as DNA: TGCGCCAGCAGCCAAGATCGGAGCGGGAGGTCCTACGAGCAGTACTTC.

The V call is TRBV28, the J call TRBJ2-3, with D perhaps TRBD2 (6 bases). Deletions cut 5 bases from V and 2 bases from J, with 14 bases between. The CDR3 has 15 amino acids. CDR1 is MDHEN and CDR2 is SYDVKM in the germline V gene. CDR3 sequence: CASSPSAANTDTQYF. Here the CDR3 DNA reads TGTGCCAGCAGTCCTAGCGCCGCCAACACAGATACGCAGTATTTT.

V usage is TRBV4-1 and J usage is TRBJ2-7, with D possibly TRBD1 on 6 matching bases. Germline V gene data show CDR1 as MGHRA and CDR2 as YSYEKL. This CDR3 has 15 residues. Trimming removed 0 bases at V and 3 bases at J, with 12 bases between. Here the CDR3 DNA reads TGCGCCAGCAGCCAAGAGGACAGACTGAGCTACGAGCAGTACTTC. Amino acid sequence: CASSQEDRLSYEQYF.

The chain couples TRBV7-9 to TRBJ2-2; 8 bases agree with TRBD1. The CDR3 covers 16 residues. CDR1 and CDR2 (germline): SEHNR, FQNEAQ (reference sequence). Unmatched junction bases numbered 11, after V lost 5 bases and J lost 6 bases. The CDR3 DNA sequence: TGTGCCAGCAGCGCCGGACAGGGTCATCACCCCGGGGAGCTGTTTTTT. Its translation is CASSAGQGHHPGELFF. Full variable domain (outside the CDR3, taken from reference TRBV7-9 and TRBJ2-2): DTGVSQNPRHKITKRGQNVTFRCDPISEHNRLYWYRQTLGQGPEFLTYFQNEAQLEKSRLLSDRFSAERPKGSFSTLEIQRTEQGDSAMYLCASSAGQGHHPGELFFGEGSRLTVL.

The chain links TRBV6-1 to TRBJ2-5; D possibly corresponds to TRBD2 (6 bases). Trimming cost V 8 bases and J 5 bases, with 12 bases left between them. CDR3 length: 12 amino acids. Germline V gene data show CDR1 as MNHNS and CDR2 as SASEGT. CDR3 sequence (DNA): TGTGCCAGCGGGGGGATTGGGGAGACCCAGTACTTC. Translated, it gives CASGGIGETQYF.

The gene calls are TRBV27 and TRBJ2-1; D is perhaps TRBD1 (6 bases). The CDR3 totals 16 residues. CDR1 MNHEY and CDR2 SMNVEV come from the germline V gene (reference sequence). The V end lost 6 bases, the J end lost 10 bases, and 25 bases lay between the germline ends. CDR3 protein: CASSPQGLASLYEQFF. CDR3 sequence (DNA): TGTGCCAGCAGCCCCCAGGGGCTAGCATCCCTGTACGAGCAGTTCTTC.

The CDR3 nucleotides are TGTGCCAGCAGCGTCGGACTAGCGGAGTACAATGAGCAGTTCTTC. This sequence encodes CASSVGLAEYNEQFF. The chain employs TRBV9 and TRBJ2-1; 10 nucleotides agree with TRBD2. V lost 2 bases and J lost 4; bases outside the gene matches: 3. The CDR3 contains 15 residues. The germline CDR1 and CDR2 sequences are SGDLS and YYNGEE.

V is TRBV28 and J is TRBJ2-7; a weak D match, TRBD2 (7 bases). This CDR3 has 16 amino acids. CDR1 and CDR2 (germline): MDHEN, SYDVKM. V gave up 2 bases and J gave up 0 bases, with 14 bases separating them. This chain's CDR3 is CASSLGGGPSSYEQYF. DNA of the CDR3: TGTGCCAGCAGTTTAGGGGGGGGCCCTAGCTCCTACGAGCAGTACTTC.

The rearrangement links TRBV4-1 to TRBJ2-1; 9 nucleotides match TRBD1. The CDR3 is made up of 16 amino acids. Unmatched junction bases numbered 7, after V lost 3 bases and J lost 4 bases. CDR1 and CDR2 (germline): MGHRA, YSYEKL. The CDR3 coding sequence is TGCGCCAGCAGCCAGGGTAGACAGGGGGGATACAATGAGCAGTTCTTC. Translated: CASSQGRQGGYNEQFF.

This chain links TRBV9 with TRBJ1-3, with D perhaps matching TRBD1 (5 bases). The CDR3 sequence is 14 residues long. The V gene lost 3 bases and the J gene lost 4 bases, with 11 bases spanning the gap. The germline gives CDR1 SGDLS, CDR2 YYNGEE. The DNA for the CDR3 is TGTGCCAGCAGCGAACGGGACTCCGGAAACACCATATATTTT. Its translation: CASSERDSGNTIYF.

The chain employs TRBV11-2 and TRBJ1-1; D is possibly TRBD1 (6 bases). The CDR3 runs 19 residues. Germline values: CDR1 SGHAT, CDR2 FQNNGV. V dropped 4 bases and J dropped 0 bases, with 24 bases sitting between them. For the CDR3, the DNA is TGTGCCAGCAGCTCTAGGACAGCCCCAGGGCCTCAGATGAACACTGAAGCTTTCTTT. Amino acids: CASSSRTAPGPQMNTEAFF.

This chain links TRBV7-2 with TRBJ1-2; D not resolved. The CDR3 is made up of 13 amino acids. CDR1 is SGHTA, CDR2 FQGNSA, per germline. V was trimmed by 0 bases and J by 4 bases, leaving 6 bases between them. CDR3 sequence: CASSLAETYGYTF. The CDR3 DNA is TGTGCCAGCAGCTTAGCGGAGACCTATGGCTACACCTTC.

The rearrangement joins TRBV28 to TRBJ2-7; tentatively, D is TRBD2 (6 bases). The CDR3 has 15 amino acids. Germline lookup yields CDR1 MDHEN and CDR2 SYDVKM. The germline V and J ends were trimmed by 5 bases and 3 bases, with 17 bases remaining between them. CDR3 region: CASSPPRTNLYEQYF. The DNA for the CDR3 is TGTGCCAGCAGTCCACCTAGGACTAACCTCTACGAGCAGTACTTC.

V gene TRBV9 combines with J gene TRBJ2-1, with 9 positions matching TRBD1. CDR3 length equals 15 residues. CDR1 SGDLS and CDR2 YYNGEE come from the germline V gene. Unmatched junction bases numbered 5, after V lost 4 bases and J lost 3 bases. CDR3 sequence: CASSTRTGDYNEQFF. CDR3 in DNA: TGTGCCAGCAGCACCCGGACAGGGGACTACAATGAGCAGTTCTTC.

The genes are TRBV9 and TRBJ2-3; 10 bases line up with TRBD2. The V and J ends lost 0 bases and 6 bases, in that order; junction bases with no gene match: 4. The germline V gene has CDR1 SGDLS and CDR2 YYNGEE. The CDR3 extends over 15 amino acids. The CDR3 loop is CASSVGLAGEDTQYF. CDR3 in DNA: TGTGCCAGCAGCGTAGGGCTAGCGGGGGAGGATACGCAGTATTTT.

The chain has TRBV7-2 and TRBJ2-3; 8 bases map to TRBD2. Germline V gene sequence: CDR1 SGHTA, CDR2 FQGNSA. The ends lost 0 bases at V and 2 bases at J; junction bases unmatched: 7. This CDR3 comprises 17 residues. Written as DNA, the CDR3 is TGTGCCAGCAGCTTAGCTCGGGGGGGCCCGACCACAGATACGCAGTATTTT. Protein product: CASSLARGGPTTDTQYF.

CDR3 region: CASSPPRTGYEQYF. For the CDR3, the DNA is TGTGCCAGCAGTCCCCCTCGGACTGGATACGAGCAGTACTTC. V usage is TRBV25-1 and J usage is TRBJ2-7, with D possibly TRBD2 on 5 matching bases. The CDR3 contains 14 residues. Per germline, CDR1 MGHDK and CDR2 SYGVNS. V was cut by 5 bases and J by 4 bases, with 15 bases left in between.

The chain is built from TRBV11-3 and TRBJ2-1, with D perhaps TRBD2 (5 bases). V was cut by 1 base and J by 7 bases, with 8 bases left in between. The CDR3 has 13 residues. Germline V lookup: CDR1 SGHNT, CDR2 YENEEA. The CDR3: CASSLVSGNEQFF. In nucleotides, the CDR3 is TGTGCCAGCAGCTTAGTATCGGGGAATGAGCAGTTCTTC. Looking up the rest from reference TRBV11-3 and TRBJ2-1 gives the full variable domain: EAGVVQSPRYKIIEKKQPVAFWCNPISGHNTLYWYLQNLGQGPELLIRYENEEAVDDSQLPKDRFSAERLKGVDSTLKIQPAELGDSAVYLCASSLVSGNEQFFGPGTRLTVL.

This clone showed up just once. This rearrangement joins TRBV7-8 to TRBJ2-7, with D perhaps matching TRBD1 (6 bases). With 4 bases removed from V and 6 bases from J, the gap between germline ends came to 16 bases. Per the germline V gene, CDR1 is SGHVS and CDR2 is FQNEAQ. The CDR3 has 14 amino acids. This chain's CDR3 is CASSSKQGPAEQYF. As DNA, the CDR3 is TGTGCCAGCAGCTCAAAACAGGGCCCGGCCGAGCAGTACTTC. The entire variable domain, with the rest obtained from reference TRBV7-8 and TRBJ2-7, is as follows: GAGVSQSPRYKVAKRGQDVALRCDPISGHVSLFWYQQALGQGPEFLTYFQNEAQLDKSGLPSDRFFAERPEGSVSTLKIQRTQQEDSAVYLCASSSKQGPAEQYFGPGTRLTVT.

This sequence joins TRBV25-1 and TRBJ2-3; 9 nucleotides match TRBD2. With 0 bases clipped from V and 6 bases from J, the junction kept 4 bases outside the gene matches. This CDR3 region has 15 residues. Germline CDR1 is MGHDK and CDR2 is SYGVNS. Written as DNA, the CDR3 is TGTGCCAGCAGTGAATACGGCCTAGCGGGGGATACGCAGTATTTT. It translates to CASSEYGLAGDTQYF.

This clone showed up just once. J is TRBJ2-5 and V is TRBV11-2; D is undetermined. V lost 1 base and J 4 bases, leaving 7 bases between the germline ends. Germline loops: CDR1 SGHAT, CDR2 FQNNGV. The CDR3 is 13 amino acids. CDR3: CASSLVGAETQYF. The DNA for the CDR3 is TGTGCCAGCAGCTTAGTCGGTGCAGAGACCCAGTACTTC.

The chain is built from TRBV20-1 and TRBJ2-7; unclear D gene. V was cut by 4 bases and J by 6 bases, with 7 bases left in between. The CDR3 extends over 10 amino acids. The germline V gene encodes CDR1 DFQATT and CDR2 SNEGSKA (reference sequence). CDR3 coding DNA: TGCAGTGCTAAAACATCCGAGCAGTACTTC. Encoded protein: CSAKTSEQYF.

This chain connects TRBV7-8 to TRBJ2-2; tentative D call: TRBD1 (5 bases). There are 17 residues in the CDR3. Germline lookup yields CDR1 SGHVS and CDR2 FQNEAQ. Trimming removed 5 bases at V and 0 bases at J, with 16 bases between. CDR3 nucleotides: TGTGCCAGCAGCCCGTTGTTGAGACAGTCGAACACCGGGGAGCTGTTTTTT. Amino acids: CASSPLLRQSNTGELFF.